One sample yielded the 24 T cell receptor beta chains listed below, sequenced in a study of cytomegalovirus exposure and HLA in healthy donors. The PCR contained 60 Vbeta and 13 Jbeta primers. This table comes from immunoSEQ multiplex PCR, and its TCRdb copy is limited to in-frame clones, with some not included. In all, the sample yields 120,000 or so clones. The sequenced material came from PBMCs. The receptors come from a man between 18 and 29 years old in good health and CMV-seronegative.

The CDR3, as DNA: TGTGCCAGTAGCTTTCAGGGTATGGGCAATCAGCCCCAGCATTTT. The encoded protein is CASSFQGMGNQPQHF. The chain joins TRBV19 to TRBJ1-5, with D perhaps TRBD1 (5 bases). Germline CDR1 and CDR2: LNHDA and SQIVND (reference sequence). The CDR3 loop spans 15 amino acids. V shed 6 bases and J shed 2 bases, with 14 bases lying between them. Filled out from reference TRBV19 and TRBJ1-5, the complete variable domain reads DGGITQSPKYLFRKEGQNVTLSCEQNLNHDAMYWYRQDPGQGLRLIYYSQIVNDFQKGDIAEGYSVSREKKESFPLTVTSAQKNPTAFYLCASSFQGMGNQPQHFGDGTRLSIL.

V gene TRBV19 combines with J gene TRBJ1-2; no firm D call. This CDR3 is built from 15 residues. V lost 8 bases to trimming and J lost 1 base, with 17 bases between them. The V gene's germline CDR1 is LNHDA and CDR2 SQIVND (reference sequence). CDR3 amino acids: CASVPGDRLNYGYTF. The CDR3, as DNA: TGTGCCAGTGTACCGGGAGATAGGCTTAACTATGGCTACACCTTC.

The rearrangement joins TRBV18 to TRBJ1-4; D might be TRBD1 (5 bases). CDR1 and CDR2 from the germline V gene are KGHSH and LQKENI. The CDR3 covers 16 residues. V lost 2 bases and J 0 bases, leaving 10 bases between the germline ends. CDR3 bases: TGTGCCAGCTCACCATCGACAGCTGCAACTAATGAAAAACTGTTTTTT. Encoded protein: CASSPSTAATNEKLFF.

The genes are TRBV30 and TRBJ1-4; 10 bases line up with TRBD1. The trim removed 0 bases at V and 3 bases at J, leaving 7 bases unmatched. CDR3 length equals 17 residues. Germline V gene data show CDR1 as GTSNPN and CDR2 as SVGIG (reference sequence). The CDR3 here is CAWSVGLGTGANEKLFF. CDR3 in DNA: TGTGCCTGGAGTGTTGGTCTCGGGACAGGGGCTAATGAAAAACTGTTTTTT.

The chain combines TRBV5-1 with TRBJ2-4; a possible D gene is TRBD1 (5 bases). Trimming took 4 bases from V and 6 from J, leaving 20 bases between them. This CDR3 has 16 amino acids. Germline CDR1 is SGHRS and CDR2 is YFSETQ. CDR3 amino acids: CASSLTLGHTGNIQYF. The CDR3, as DNA: TGCGCCAGCAGCCTTACCTTAGGACATACGGGAAACATTCAGTACTTC.

The chain uses TRBV7-9 and TRBJ2-1; possibly TRBD1 for D (5 bases). Trimming pared 6 bases from V and 9 bases from J, leaving 9 bases between. The CDR3 length is 11 residues. Germline V lookup: CDR1 SEHNR, CDR2 FQNEAQ (reference sequence). CDR3 sequence reads: CASRGQGEQFF. CDR3 nucleotides: TGTGCCAGCAGGGGTCAGGGTGAGCAGTTCTTC.

The chain uses TRBV2 and TRBJ1-6; 8 positions agree with TRBD1. The CDR3 has 14 residues. Germline CDR1 is SNHLY and CDR2 is FYNNEI. The junction had 8 bases not matched to a gene; V was cut back by 7 bases and J by 9 bases. CDR3 loop: CASIKDRVGSPLHF. The CDR3 nucleotides read TGTGCCAGCATAAAGGACAGGGTTGGTTCACCCCTCCACTTT.

This chain links TRBV27 with TRBJ1-1, with TRBD1 as a possible D gene (5 bases). The germline V gene has CDR1 MNHEY and CDR2 SMNVEV (reference sequence). The ends were cut back, 5 bases at V and 5 bases at J, with 21 bases in the middle. The CDR3 has 16 residues. CDR3 sequence reads: CASSPVYRNKITEAFF. The CDR3 coding sequence is TGTGCCAGCAGTCCCGTCTACAGGAATAAAATAACTGAAGCTTTCTTT.

The CDR3 sequence: CASSLAIGGLYNEQFF. The DNA of the CDR3 is TGCGCCAGCAGCTTGGCTATCGGGGGATTATACAATGAGCAGTTCTTC. The genes are TRBV5-1 and TRBJ2-1, with D perhaps TRBD2 (6 bases). The CDR3 has 16 amino acids. Between the trimmed V and J ends, which lost 0 bases and 4 bases, there was a span of 14 bases. Germline V gives CDR1 SGHRS, CDR2 YFSETQ.

The chain links TRBV19 to TRBJ1-1; 8 bases line up with TRBD1. This CDR3 comprises 13 residues. From germline, CDR1 is LNHDA and CDR2 SQIVND (reference sequence). The J segment lost 5 bases and the V segment lost 3 bases, leaving 2 bases of the junction unmatched. The CDR3 DNA follows: TGTGCCAGTAGTATCAGGGGGCAGACTGAAGCTTTCTTT. Amino acids: CASSIRGQTEAFF. The variable domain in full, with the rest retrieved from reference TRBV19 and TRBJ1-1, is DGGITQSPKYLFRKEGQNVTLSCEQNLNHDAMYWYRQDPGQGLRLIYYSQIVNDFQKGDIAEGYSVSREKKESFPLTVTSAQKNPTAFYLCASSIRGQTEAFFGQGTRLTVV.

The chain couples TRBV5-4 to TRBJ1-2, with D possibly matching TRBD1 (6 bases). Germline loops: CDR1 SGHNT, CDR2 YYREEE (reference sequence). V gave up 3 bases and J gave up 5 bases, with 11 bases separating them. The CDR3 is 13 amino acids. CDR3 bases: TGTGCCAGCAGCTCAGCAGGGACATATGGCTACACCTTC. This codes for CASSSAGTYGYTF.

J is TRBJ1-5 and V is TRBV4-1; 9 nucleotides agree with TRBD1. CDR3 size: 16 residues. Germline V gene data show CDR1 as MGHRA and CDR2 as YSYEKL. With 5 bases clipped from V and 7 bases from J, the junction kept 12 bases outside the gene matches. This CDR3 reads CASSSGGDRARQPQHF. Here the CDR3 DNA reads TGCGCCAGCAGCTCCGGCGGGGACAGGGCACGACAGCCCCAGCATTTT.

The chain joins TRBV30 to TRBJ2-5, with D perhaps matching TRBD1 (6 bases). The CDR3 is 14 amino acids. V was cut by 0 bases and J by 5 bases, with 13 bases left in between. Germline values: CDR1 GTSNPN, CDR2 SVGIG (reference sequence). CDR3 sequence reads: CAWSVHRADETQYF. Here the CDR3 DNA reads TGTGCCTGGAGTGTACACAGGGCGGACGAGACCCAGTACTTC.

The chain uses TRBV25-1 and TRBJ2-7; D unclear. In germline, CDR1 is MGHDK, CDR2 SYGVNS. The CDR3 consists of 12 residues. With 6 bases removed from V and 7 bases from J, the gap between germline ends came to 13 bases. CDR3 sequence: CASSGSPGEQYF. In DNA form, the CDR3 reads TGTGCCAGCAGCGGGTCACCTGGGGAGCAGTACTTC.

The V and J genes are TRBV6-5 and TRBJ1-4; tentative D call: TRBD1 (6 bases). V lost 3 bases and J 8 bases, leaving 13 bases between the germline ends. Germline V gene data show CDR1 as MNHEY and CDR2 as SVGAGI. This CDR3 is 14 amino acids long. CDR3 DNA sequence: TGTGCCAGCAGTTATGGACAGAGAGGAGAAAAACTGTTTTTT. This codes for CASSYGQRGEKLFF.

This sequence joins TRBV2 and TRBJ2-3, with D unclear. The CDR3 length is 13 residues. Trimming shortened V by 3 bases and J by 3 bases, and 7 bases separated the two germline ends. Germline V lookup: CDR1 SNHLY, CDR2 FYNNEI. CDR3 residues: CASSDFVTDTQYF. DNA of the CDR3: TGTGCCAGCAGTGACTTCGTTACAGATACGCAGTATTTT.

The chain joins TRBV13 to TRBJ2-2; 12 bases align to TRBD2. Trimming cost V 4 bases and J 4 bases; bases outside gene matches: 7. CDR1 PRHDT and CDR2 FYEKMQ come from the germline V gene (reference sequence). The CDR3 extends over 17 amino acids. CDR3: CASSSSSGRAGTGELFF. CDR3 DNA sequence: TGTGCCAGCAGCTCTTCTAGCGGGAGGGCCGGCACCGGGGAGCTGTTTTTT. The complete variable domain, with remaining parts taken from reference TRBV13 and TRBJ2-2, reads AAGVIQSPRHLIKEKRETATLKCYPIPRHDTVYWYQQGPGQDPQFLISFYEKMQSDKGSIPDRFSAQQFSDYHSELNMSSLELGDSALYFCASSSSSGRAGTGELFFGEGSRLTVL.

The chain links TRBV2 to TRBJ1-5; D is possibly TRBD1 (6 bases). Germline CDR1 and CDR2: SNHLY and FYNNEI. The CDR3 totals 14 residues. V lost 6 bases to trimming and J lost 6 bases, with 15 bases between them. For the CDR3, the DNA is TGTGCCAGCAGGGGCTACAGGGAGGGTCAGCCCCAGCATTTT. Translated, it gives CASRGYREGQPQHF. Together with reference TRBV2 and TRBJ1-5, the CDR3 gives the full variable domain: EPEVTQTPSHQVTQMGQEVILRCVPISNHLYFYWYRQILGQKVEFLVSFYNNEISEKSEIFDDQFSVERPDGSNFTLKIRSTKLEDSAMYFCASRGYREGQPQHFGDGTRLSIL.

This sequence joins TRBV6-6 and TRBJ1-1; TRBD1 aligns across 7 bases. Germline values: CDR1 MNHNY, CDR2 SVGAGI (reference sequence). V was clipped by 2 bases and J by 5 bases; unmatched bases: 11. This CDR3 is built from 16 residues. CDR3 nucleotide sequence: TGTGCCAGCAGTTACCCAGAGACAGGGACGAGGACTGAAGCTTTCTTT. The encoded protein is CASSYPETGTRTEAFF.

This chain joins TRBV28 and TRBJ2-1; D is possibly TRBD1 (6 bases). CDR3 length: 16 amino acids. Germline V gene data show CDR1 as MDHEN and CDR2 as SYDVKM. V was trimmed by 1 base and J by 1 base, leaving 11 bases between them. The CDR3 loop reads CASSLYQGTSYNEQFF. The CDR3 DNA reads TGTGCCAGCAGTTTATACCAGGGGACGTCCTACAATGAGCAGTTCTTC. Full variable domain (remainder filled in from reference TRBV28 and TRBJ2-1): DVKVTQSSRYLVKRTGEKVFLECVQDMDHENMFWYRQDPGLGLRLIYFSYDVKMKEKGDIPEGYSVSREKKERFSLILESASTNQTSMYLCASSLYQGTSYNEQFFGPGTRLTVL.

V gene TRBV27 combines with J gene TRBJ2-7; D may be TRBD1 (6 bases). CDR1 is MNHEY, CDR2 SMNVEV, per germline (reference sequence). The V end lost 4 bases, the J end lost 3 bases, and 10 bases lay between the germline ends. This CDR3 has 13 amino acids. In DNA, the CDR3 is TGTGCCAGCAGTTCAACACAGGGCTACGAGCAGTACTTC. Translating it yields CASSSTQGYEQYF.

The chain uses TRBV2 and TRBJ2-5; D is ambiguous. Germline V CDR1 and CDR2: SNHLY, FYNNEI. V lost 4 bases to trimming and J lost 2 bases, with 8 bases between them. This CDR3 spans 13 amino acids. CDR3 region: CASSVYQQETQYF. CDR3 bases: TGTGCCAGCAGTGTGTATCAGCAAGAGACCCAGTACTTC.

The CDR3 DNA reads as TGTGCCAGTACCCAGCGGGAGGGCCCGAATACGCAGTATTTT. Translation gives CASTQREGPNTQYF. This sequence joins TRBV19 and TRBJ2-3; 10 nucleotides align to TRBD2. Trimming removed 7 bases from V and 7 bases from J; junction bases left unmatched: 8. The CDR3 covers 14 residues. Looked up from germline, CDR1 is LNHDA and CDR2 is SQIVND (reference sequence).

The gene calls are TRBV14 and TRBJ1-4, with 7 bases that match TRBD1. Per germline, CDR1 SGHDN and CDR2 FVKESK. V dropped 6 bases and J dropped 8; count of bases not matched to a gene: 9. This CDR3 has 14 amino acids. This chain's CDR3 is CASSRQGVGEKLFF. The CDR3 bases are TGTGCCAGCAGTAGACAGGGAGTTGGAGAAAAACTGTTTTTT.